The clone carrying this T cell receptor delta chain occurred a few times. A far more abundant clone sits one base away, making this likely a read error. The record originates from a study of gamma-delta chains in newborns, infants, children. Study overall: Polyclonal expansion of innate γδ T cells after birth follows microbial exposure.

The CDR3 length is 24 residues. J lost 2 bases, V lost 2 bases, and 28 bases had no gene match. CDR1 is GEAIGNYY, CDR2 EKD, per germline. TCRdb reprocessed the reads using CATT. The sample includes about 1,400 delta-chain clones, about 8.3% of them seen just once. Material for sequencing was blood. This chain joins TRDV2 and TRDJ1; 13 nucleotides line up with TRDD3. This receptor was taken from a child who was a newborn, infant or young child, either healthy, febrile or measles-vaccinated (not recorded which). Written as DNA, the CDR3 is TGTGCCTGTGACATCCTCTCCGGAGAAAGTACTGGGGGATACGGAGCAGGTGGAACCGATAAACTCATCTTT. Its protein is CACDILSGESTGGYGAGGTDKLIF.